The rows below give T cell receptor beta chains drawn from one sample of a study of T cells in Graves' hyperthyroidism and ophthalmopathy. TCRdb reprocessed the multiplex PCR reads with MiXCR, giving one entry per CDR3 protein. Among about 740,000 distinct CDR3 sequences listed, about 15% were seen once. The source material was blood. Receptors were obtained from a woman aged 18-29 years with Graves' hyperthyroidism. Both conserved end residues are part of each CDR3. The D gene is left open where the match is weak. Not every row has a clone size; where given, it reads once, few, many or a size class.

J gene: TRBJ2-1
D gene: TRBD2
clone size: -
CDR3 length: 15
V gene: TRBV30
CDR3 DNA: TGTGCCTGGAGGCGGGAGAAGCGGGAGTTCACTGAGCAGTTCTTC
CDR3 protein: CAWRREKREFTEQFF

J gene: TRBJ2-5
D gene: -
clone size: many
CDR3 length: 16
V gene: TRBV12-3/TRBV12-4
CDR3 DNA: TGTGCCAGCAGCACAACCCTTACAGGCCAACAAGAGACCCAGTACTTC
CDR3 protein: CASSTTLTGQQETQYF

J gene: TRBJ1-1
D gene: -
clone size: many
CDR3 length: 16
V gene: TRBV28
CDR3 DNA: TGTGCCAGCAGTTTATCAATTCACAGGATGAACACTGAAGCTTTCTTT
CDR3 protein: CASSLSIHRMNTEAFF

J gene: TRBJ2-2
D gene: TRBD2
clone size: many
CDR3 length: 16
V gene: TRBV5-1
CDR3 DNA: TGCGCCAGCAGCTTGGCCCTAGCGGGATACACCGGGGAGCTGTTTTTT
CDR3 protein: CASSLALAGYTGELFF

J gene: TRBJ2-3
D gene: -
clone size: many
CDR3 length: 18
V gene: TRBV6-1
CDR3 DNA: TGTGCCAGCAGTCAGTTACCGGACCTTATACAGGGTGTGGATACGCAGTATTTT
CDR3 protein: CASSQLPDLIQGVDTQYF

J gene: TRBJ2-7
D gene: -
clone size: many
CDR3 length: 18
V gene: TRBV7-2
CDR3 DNA: TGTGCCAGCAGCTCCCGGAGGGGCGGGACGCTCCGGAGGGACGAGCAGTACTTC
CDR3 protein: CASSSRRGGTLRRDEQYF

J gene: TRBJ2-1
D gene: TRBD2
clone size: many
CDR3 length: 15
V gene: TRBV7-9
CDR3 DNA: TGTGCCAGCAGCCCGACTAGCTCAACGATGGATGAGCAGTTCTTC
CDR3 protein: CASSPTSSTMDEQFF

J gene: TRBJ2-1
D gene: TRBD2
clone size: -
CDR3 length: 16
V gene: TRBV19
CDR3 DNA: TGTGCCAGTAGTATCCCCCCGGGACTAGCTGCCCATGAGCAGTTCTTC
CDR3 protein: CASSIPPGLAAHEQFF

J gene: TRBJ2-1
D gene: -
clone size: many
CDR3 length: 16
V gene: TRBV24-1
CDR3 DNA: TGTGCCACCAGTGATACTCGGACCCGTGGGGGCTATGAGCAGTTCTTC
CDR3 protein: CATSDTRTRGGYEQFF

J gene: TRBJ2-1
D gene: -
clone size: -
CDR3 length: 16
V gene: TRBV9
CDR3 DNA: TGTGCCAGCAGCGTAGCTGGGGGCGGCTACTACAATGAGCAGTTCTTC
CDR3 protein: CASSVAGGGYYNEQFF

J gene: TRBJ2-3
D gene: -
clone size: -
CDR3 length: 14
V gene: TRBV7-3
CDR3 DNA: TGTGCCAGCAGCTTAATAGGGGGAACAGATTCGCAGTATTTT
CDR3 protein: CASSLIGGTDSQYF

J gene: TRBJ2-1
D gene: -
clone size: few
CDR3 length: 14
V gene: TRBV9
CDR3 DNA: TGTGCCAGCAGCGTAGAGAACAGGGTCGATGAGCAGTTCTTC
CDR3 protein: CASSVENRVDEQFF

J gene: TRBJ2-5
D gene: -
clone size: -
CDR3 length: 15
V gene: TRBV10-3
CDR3 DNA: TGTGCCATCAGTGAGTCCGGGACCACTGGGGAGACCCAGTACTTC
CDR3 protein: CAISESGTTGETQYF

J gene: TRBJ1-4
D gene: -
clone size: -
CDR3 length: 13
V gene: TRBV29-1
CDR3 DNA: TGCAGCGTTGTAGGAGGGTATGAGGAAAAACTGTTTTTT
CDR3 protein: CSVVGGYEEKLFF

J gene: TRBJ2-1
D gene: TRBD2
clone size: -
CDR3 length: 15
V gene: TRBV12-3/TRBV12-4
CDR3 DNA: TGTGCCAGCAGGCTAGCGGGAGGGCCACGGAATGAGCAGTTCTTC
CDR3 protein: CASRLAGGPRNEQFF

J gene: TRBJ2-7
D gene: -
clone size: many
CDR3 length: 12
V gene: TRBV18
CDR3 DNA: TGTGCCAGCTCACCGGGATTCTACGAGCAGTACTTC
CDR3 protein: CASSPGFYEQYF

J gene: TRBJ1-6
D gene: -
clone size: many
CDR3 length: 13
V gene: TRBV30
CDR3 DNA: TGTGCCTGGACGGCACAGGGTAATTCACCCCTCCACTTT
CDR3 protein: CAWTAQGNSPLHF

J gene: TRBJ1-1
D gene: -
clone size: few
CDR3 length: 15
V gene: TRBV12-3/TRBV12-4
CDR3 DNA: TGTGCCAGCACCAACGGACGGTTAACCAACACTGAAGCTTTCTTT
CDR3 protein: CASTNGRLTNTEAFF

J gene: TRBJ2-3
D gene: -
clone size: many
CDR3 length: 14
V gene: TRBV5-1
CDR3 DNA: TGCGCCAGCAGGCAGGCAACTAGCACAGATACGCAGTATTTT
CDR3 protein: CASRQATSTDTQYF

J gene: TRBJ2-1
D gene: -
clone size: many
CDR3 length: 15
V gene: TRBV12-3/TRBV12-4
CDR3 DNA: TGTGCCAGCACCCTCGGTCGGGAGAACTACAATGAGCAGTTCTTC
CDR3 protein: CASTLGRENYNEQFF

J gene: TRBJ1-5
D gene: -
clone size: many
CDR3 length: 14
V gene: TRBV24-1
CDR3 DNA: TGTGCCACCAGTGATACCACAGGGAATCAGCCCCAGCATTTT
CDR3 protein: CATSDTTGNQPQHF

J gene: TRBJ2-2
D gene: -
clone size: -
CDR3 length: 14
V gene: TRBV20-1
CDR3 DNA: TGCAGTGCTCCTAAGGACACAAACACCGGGGAGCTGTTTTTT
CDR3 protein: CSAPKDTNTGELFF

J gene: TRBJ2-3
D gene: TRBD2
clone size: many
CDR3 length: 13
V gene: TRBV30
CDR3 DNA: TGTGCCTCGGGGCGGGAGGGCTGGAATACGCAGTATTTT
CDR3 protein: CASGREGWNTQYF

J gene: TRBJ2-5
D gene: -
clone size: -
CDR3 length: 13
V gene: TRBV6-2/TRBV6-3
CDR3 DNA: TGTGCCAGCAGGATGGACGATCAAGAGACCCAGTACTTC
CDR3 protein: CASRMDDQETQYF

J gene: TRBJ1-1
D gene: TRBD1
clone size: many
CDR3 length: 14
V gene: TRBV20-1
CDR3 DNA: TGCAGTGCCGCCTCGGGACAGTTGAACACTGAAGCTTTCTTT
CDR3 protein: CSAASGQLNTEAFF

J gene: TRBJ2-7
D gene: -
clone size: many
CDR3 length: 14
V gene: TRBV28
CDR3 DNA: TGTGCCAGCAGGAGGGACGGGGAGAACTACGAGCAGTACTTC
CDR3 protein: CASRRDGENYEQYF

J gene: TRBJ1-1
D gene: -
clone size: many
CDR3 length: 16
V gene: TRBV20-1
CDR3 DNA: TGCAGTGGTCCGACGGGGGTGAGGGGCCCAAACACTGAAGCTTTCTTT
CDR3 protein: CSGPTGVRGPNTEAFF

J gene: TRBJ2-1
D gene: TRBD1
clone size: few
CDR3 length: 16
V gene: TRBV25-1
CDR3 DNA: TGTGCCAGCAGTGACCCCGGACAGGGCCCCGGCGGTGAGCAGTTCTTC
CDR3 protein: CASSDPGQGPGGEQFF

J gene: TRBJ2-3
D gene: TRBD2
clone size: many
CDR3 length: 16
V gene: TRBV6-1
CDR3 DNA: TGTGCCAGCAGTCCTTTAGCGGGAGGGCGGACAGATACGCAGTATTTT
CDR3 protein: CASSPLAGGRTDTQYF

J gene: TRBJ2-5
D gene: TRBD2
clone size: many
CDR3 length: 16
V gene: TRBV24-1
CDR3 DNA: TGTGCCACCAGTGACCGTAGCGGGAGGAGACAAGAGACCCAGTACTTC
CDR3 protein: CATSDRSGRRQETQYF

J gene: TRBJ2-7
D gene: TRBD1
clone size: many
CDR3 length: 15
V gene: TRBV20-1
CDR3 DNA: TGCAGTGCAAACCCTACAGGGGAAAGCTCCTACGAGCAGTACTTC
CDR3 protein: CSANPTGESSYEQYF

J gene: TRBJ1-1
D gene: -
clone size: many
CDR3 length: 15
V gene: TRBV2
CDR3 DNA: TGTGCCAGCAGCTTATATGGGGACATGAACACTGAAGCTTTCTTT
CDR3 protein: CASSLYGDMNTEAFF

J gene: TRBJ1-5
D gene: -
clone size: many
CDR3 length: 14
V gene: TRBV7-2
CDR3 DNA: TGTGCCAGCAGTGAGGAACAGGGAATTCAGCCCCAGCATTTT
CDR3 protein: CASSEEQGIQPQHF

J gene: TRBJ1-1
D gene: -
clone size: many
CDR3 length: 15
V gene: TRBV2
CDR3 DNA: TGTGCCAGCAGCGCTGACATCGGGGTGGCCACTGAAGCTTTCTTT
CDR3 protein: CASSADIGVATEAFF

J gene: TRBJ2-5
D gene: TRBD1
clone size: -
CDR3 length: 12
V gene: TRBV7-9
CDR3 DNA: TGTGCCAGCACAGGGGGCAGGGAGACCCAGTACTTC
CDR3 protein: CASTGGRETQYF

J gene: TRBJ2-5
D gene: -
clone size: few
CDR3 length: 13
V gene: TRBV6-2/TRBV6-3
CDR3 DNA: TGTGCCAGCAGTTCCTGGACGGAAGAGACCCAGTACTTC
CDR3 protein: CASSSWTEETQYF

J gene: TRBJ2-1
D gene: -
clone size: many
CDR3 length: 15
V gene: TRBV7-9
CDR3 DNA: TGTGCCAGCGGATCTAGCGTCGGGTTATACAATGAGCAGTTCTTC
CDR3 protein: CASGSSVGLYNEQFF

J gene: TRBJ1-2
D gene: -
clone size: many
CDR3 length: 13
V gene: TRBV20-1
CDR3 DNA: TGCAGGGATAAACAGGGAGGAGTAAGTGGCTACACCTTC
CDR3 protein: CRDKQGGVSGYTF

J gene: TRBJ2-7
D gene: TRBD1
clone size: few
CDR3 length: 16
V gene: TRBV4-1
CDR3 DNA: TGCGCCAGCAGCCAAGATTCGGACAGGGGTACCTACGAGCAGTACTTC
CDR3 protein: CASSQDSDRGTYEQYF

J gene: TRBJ2-7
D gene: -
clone size: many
CDR3 length: 14
V gene: TRBV28
CDR3 DNA: TGTGCCAGCAGTCCCTTCCAGGGGTCCTACGAGCAGTACTTC
CDR3 protein: CASSPFQGSYEQYF

J gene: TRBJ2-1
D gene: -
clone size: -
CDR3 length: 12
V gene: TRBV20-1
CDR3 DNA: TGCAGTGCTGGGAGCAGGGGCGGTGAGCAGTTCTTC
CDR3 protein: CSAGSRGGEQFF

J gene: TRBJ1-2
D gene: TRBD1
clone size: many
CDR3 length: 13
V gene: TRBV28
CDR3 DNA: TGTGCCAGCAGTTTAGGGGGGACAGTTGGCTACACCTTC
CDR3 protein: CASSLGGTVGYTF

J gene: TRBJ2-3
D gene: -
clone size: once
CDR3 length: 15
V gene: TRBV19
CDR3 DNA: TGTGCCAGTGGGTCGCCGGGCCCTGGCCTAGATACGCAGTATTTT
CDR3 protein: CASGSPGPGLDTQYF

J gene: TRBJ1-4
D gene: -
clone size: many
CDR3 length: 14
V gene: TRBV11-2
CDR3 DNA: TGTGCCAGCGCTACGACGGCCGGGTATGAAAAACTGTTTTTT
CDR3 protein: CASATTAGYEKLFF

J gene: TRBJ2-7
D gene: TRBD1
clone size: many
CDR3 length: 14
V gene: TRBV12-3/TRBV12-4
CDR3 DNA: TGTGCCAGCAGCGATCGGACAGGGGGCAACGAGCAGTACTTC
CDR3 protein: CASSDRTGGNEQYF

J gene: TRBJ2-3
D gene: -
clone size: many
CDR3 length: 14
V gene: TRBV15
CDR3 DNA: TGTGCCACCAGCAGAGACAGGGTCTATAATACGCAGTATTTT
CDR3 protein: CATSRDRVYNTQYF

J gene: TRBJ1-4
D gene: TRBD1
clone size: once
CDR3 length: 14
V gene: TRBV12-3/TRBV12-4
CDR3 DNA: TGTGCCAGCAGCGAAGGACAGGGCCGCTCGAAACTGTTTTTT
CDR3 protein: CASSEGQGRSKLFF

J gene: TRBJ2-3
D gene: TRBD2
clone size: many
CDR3 length: 16
V gene: TRBV6-1
CDR3 DNA: TGTGCCAGCAGTGAAACACTAGCGGGAGGGACGGTGCCGCAGTATTTT
CDR3 protein: CASSETLAGGTVPQYF

J gene: TRBJ2-6
D gene: TRBD2
clone size: -
CDR3 length: 18
V gene: TRBV9
CDR3 DNA: TGTGCCAGCAGCGTAAATCTAGCGGGAGAGGCTGGGGCCAACGTCCTGACTTTC
CDR3 protein: CASSVNLAGEAGANVLTF

J gene: TRBJ2-7
D gene: -
clone size: few
CDR3 length: 15
V gene: TRBV14
CDR3 DNA: TGTGCCACCCAGCCACTGACAGGATTTTTGGGCGAGCAGTACTTC
CDR3 protein: CATQPLTGFLGEQYF

J gene: TRBJ2-1
D gene: -
clone size: many
CDR3 length: 12
V gene: TRBV7-9
CDR3 DNA: TGTGCCAGCAGCTTCCGTAGCGATGAGCAGTTCTTC
CDR3 protein: CASSFRSDEQFF

J gene: TRBJ2-5
D gene: -
clone size: once
CDR3 length: 14
V gene: TRBV10-3
CDR3 DNA: TGTGCCATCAGCGCTACGGGAAGTGGAGAGACCCAGTACTTC
CDR3 protein: CAISATGSGETQYF

J gene: TRBJ2-7
D gene: -
clone size: -
CDR3 length: 19
V gene: TRBV20-1
CDR3 DNA: TGCAGTGCTAGAGAGGACGGGAGCCACTACTCCAAAGGGGGCTACGAGCAGTACTTC
CDR3 protein: CSAREDGSHYSKGGYEQYF

J gene: TRBJ2-2
D gene: TRBD1
clone size: many
CDR3 length: 14
V gene: TRBV30
CDR3 DNA: TGTGCCTGGGATCCCACAGGGGGAACCGGGGAGCTGTTTTTT
CDR3 protein: CAWDPTGGTGELFF

J gene: TRBJ2-1
D gene: -
clone size: few
CDR3 length: 16
V gene: TRBV4-1
CDR3 DNA: TGCGCCAGCAGCCAAGAGAAGGGGAAGGAAAACAATGAGCAGTTCTTC
CDR3 protein: CASSQEKGKENNEQFF

J gene: TRBJ2-5
D gene: TRBD2
clone size: few
CDR3 length: 16
V gene: TRBV7-3
CDR3 DNA: TGTGCCAGCAGCCTGCGGGCTAGCGGTACGTGGGAGACCCAGTACTTC
CDR3 protein: CASSLRASGTWETQYF

J gene: TRBJ2-7
D gene: TRBD1
clone size: many
CDR3 length: 15
V gene: TRBV3-1
CDR3 DNA: TGTGCCAGCAGTGATAACGGACAGGGACCCTACGAGCAGTACTTC
CDR3 protein: CASSDNGQGPYEQYF

J gene: TRBJ2-3
D gene: -
clone size: many
CDR3 length: 17
V gene: TRBV4-2
CDR3 DNA: TGTGCCAGCAGCCAAGAACGGATCGGATCTAGCACAGATACGCAGTATTTT
CDR3 protein: CASSQERIGSSTDTQYF

J gene: TRBJ1-2
D gene: -
clone size: many
CDR3 length: 13
V gene: TRBV6-1
CDR3 DNA: TGTGCCAGCAGGCAGACAGGCTACTATGGCTACACCTTC
CDR3 protein: CASRQTGYYGYTF

J gene: TRBJ2-1
D gene: TRBD2
clone size: few
CDR3 length: 18
V gene: TRBV7-2
CDR3 DNA: TGTGCCAGCAGCTTAGACGCCCCGACTAGCGGGAGTAGTGATGAGCAGTTCTTC
CDR3 protein: CASSLDAPTSGSSDEQFF